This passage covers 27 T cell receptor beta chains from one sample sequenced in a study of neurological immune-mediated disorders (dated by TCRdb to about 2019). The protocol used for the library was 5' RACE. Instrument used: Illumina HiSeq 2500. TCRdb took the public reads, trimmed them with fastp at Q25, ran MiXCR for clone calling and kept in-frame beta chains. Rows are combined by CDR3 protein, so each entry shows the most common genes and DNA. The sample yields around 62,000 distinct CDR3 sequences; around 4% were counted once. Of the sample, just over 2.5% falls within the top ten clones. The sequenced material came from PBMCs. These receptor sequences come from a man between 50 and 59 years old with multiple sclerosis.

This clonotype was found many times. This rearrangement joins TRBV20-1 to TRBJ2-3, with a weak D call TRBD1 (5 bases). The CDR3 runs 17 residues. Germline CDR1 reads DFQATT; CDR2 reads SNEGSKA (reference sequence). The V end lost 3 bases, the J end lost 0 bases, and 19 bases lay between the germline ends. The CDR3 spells CSARGFGETDSTDTQYF. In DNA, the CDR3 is TGCAGTGCTAGGGGGTTCGGTGAGACAGATAGCACAGATACGCAGTATTTT.

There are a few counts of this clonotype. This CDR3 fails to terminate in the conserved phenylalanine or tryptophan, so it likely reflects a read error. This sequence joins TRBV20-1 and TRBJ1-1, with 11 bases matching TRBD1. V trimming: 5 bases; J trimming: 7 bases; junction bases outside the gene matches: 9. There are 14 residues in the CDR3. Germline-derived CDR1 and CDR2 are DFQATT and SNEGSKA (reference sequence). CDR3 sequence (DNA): TGCAGTGCTGAAAACGGACAGGGGGCGAGTGAAGCTTTCATT. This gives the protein CSAENGQGASEAFI.

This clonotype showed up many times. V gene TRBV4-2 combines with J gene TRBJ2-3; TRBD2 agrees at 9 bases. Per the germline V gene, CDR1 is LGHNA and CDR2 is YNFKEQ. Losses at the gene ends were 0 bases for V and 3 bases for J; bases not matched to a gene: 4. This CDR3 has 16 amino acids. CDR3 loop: CASSQERGGVTDTQYF. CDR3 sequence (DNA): TGTGCCAGCAGCCAAGAGCGGGGGGGTGTAACAGATACGCAGTATTTT.

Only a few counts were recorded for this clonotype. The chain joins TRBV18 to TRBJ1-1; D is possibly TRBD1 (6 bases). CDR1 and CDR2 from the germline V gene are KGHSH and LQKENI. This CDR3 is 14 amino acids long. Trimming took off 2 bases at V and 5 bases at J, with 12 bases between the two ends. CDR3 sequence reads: CASSPVPGATEAFF. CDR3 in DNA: TGTGCCAGCTCACCAGTTCCGGGGGCGACTGAAGCTTTCTTT.

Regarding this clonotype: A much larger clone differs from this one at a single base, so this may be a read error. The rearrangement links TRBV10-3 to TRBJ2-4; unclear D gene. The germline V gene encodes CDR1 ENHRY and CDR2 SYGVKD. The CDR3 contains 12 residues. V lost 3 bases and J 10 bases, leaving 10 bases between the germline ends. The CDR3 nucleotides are TGTGCCATCAGTGATGGGTTTGAAATTCAGTACTTC. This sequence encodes CAISDGFEIQYF.

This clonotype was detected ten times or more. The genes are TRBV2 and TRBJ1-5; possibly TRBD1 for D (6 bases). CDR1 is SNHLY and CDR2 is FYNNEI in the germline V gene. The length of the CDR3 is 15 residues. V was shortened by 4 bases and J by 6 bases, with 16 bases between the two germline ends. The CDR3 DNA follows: TGTGCCAGCAGTGGTACAGGGATGAAAGGTCAGCCCCAGCATTTT. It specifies CASSGTGMKGQPQHF.

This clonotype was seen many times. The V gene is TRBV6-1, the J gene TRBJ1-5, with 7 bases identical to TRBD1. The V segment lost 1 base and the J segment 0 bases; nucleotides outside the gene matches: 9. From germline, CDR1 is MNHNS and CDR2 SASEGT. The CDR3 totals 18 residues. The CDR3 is CASSEEVRGGNSNQPQHF. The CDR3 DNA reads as TGTGCCAGCAGTGAAGAGGTCAGGGGGGGAAATAGCAATCAGCCCCAGCATTTT.

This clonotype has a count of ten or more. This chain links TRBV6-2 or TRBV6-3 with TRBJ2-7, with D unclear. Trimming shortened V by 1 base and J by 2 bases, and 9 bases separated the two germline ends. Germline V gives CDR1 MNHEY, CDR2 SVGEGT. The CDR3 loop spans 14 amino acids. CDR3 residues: CASSYLVGTYEQYF. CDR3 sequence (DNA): TGTGCCAGCAGTTACTTGGTGGGTACCTACGAGCAGTACTTC.

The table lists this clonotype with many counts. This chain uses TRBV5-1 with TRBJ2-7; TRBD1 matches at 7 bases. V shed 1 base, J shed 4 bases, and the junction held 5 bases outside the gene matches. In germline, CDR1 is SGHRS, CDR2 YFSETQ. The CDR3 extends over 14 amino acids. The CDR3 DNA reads TGCGCCAGCAGCTTGAACAGGGGACAATACGAGCAGTACTTC. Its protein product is CASSLNRGQYEQYF.

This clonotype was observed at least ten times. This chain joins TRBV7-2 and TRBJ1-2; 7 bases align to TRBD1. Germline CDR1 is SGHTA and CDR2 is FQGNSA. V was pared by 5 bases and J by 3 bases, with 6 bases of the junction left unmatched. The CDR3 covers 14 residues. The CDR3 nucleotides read TGTGCCAGCAGCCCCGACAGGGTCTACTATGGCTACACCTTC. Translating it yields CASSPDRVYYGYTF.

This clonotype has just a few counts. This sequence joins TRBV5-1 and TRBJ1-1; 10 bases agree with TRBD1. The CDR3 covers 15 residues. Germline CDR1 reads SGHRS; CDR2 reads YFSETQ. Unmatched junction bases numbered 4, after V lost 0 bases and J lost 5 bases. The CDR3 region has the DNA TGCGCCAGCAGCTTGGACTGGACAGGGGGGACTGAAGCTTTCTTT. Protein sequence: CASSLDWTGGTEAFF.

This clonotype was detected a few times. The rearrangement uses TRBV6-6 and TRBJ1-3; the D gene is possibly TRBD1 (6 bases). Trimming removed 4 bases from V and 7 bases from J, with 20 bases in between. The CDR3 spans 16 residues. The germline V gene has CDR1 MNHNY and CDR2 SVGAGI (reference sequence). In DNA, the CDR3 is TGTGCCAGCAGTTCTATGAACAGGGCGACCGGGAACACCATATATTTT. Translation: CASSSMNRATGNTIYF.

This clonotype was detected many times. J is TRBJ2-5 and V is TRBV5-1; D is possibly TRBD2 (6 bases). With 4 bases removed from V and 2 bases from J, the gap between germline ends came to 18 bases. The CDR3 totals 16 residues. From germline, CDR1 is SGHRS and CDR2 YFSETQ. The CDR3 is CASSHASTSKQETQYF. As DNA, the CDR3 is TGCGCCAGCAGCCACGCCTCAACTAGCAAACAAGAGACCCAGTACTTC.

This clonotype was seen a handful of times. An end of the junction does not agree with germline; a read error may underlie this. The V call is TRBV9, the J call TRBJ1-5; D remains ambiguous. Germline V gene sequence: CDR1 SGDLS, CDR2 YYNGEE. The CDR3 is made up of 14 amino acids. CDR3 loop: CASSVGFTNQPQNF. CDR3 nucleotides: TGTGCCAGCAGCGTAGGGTTTACCAATCAGCCCCAGAATTTT.

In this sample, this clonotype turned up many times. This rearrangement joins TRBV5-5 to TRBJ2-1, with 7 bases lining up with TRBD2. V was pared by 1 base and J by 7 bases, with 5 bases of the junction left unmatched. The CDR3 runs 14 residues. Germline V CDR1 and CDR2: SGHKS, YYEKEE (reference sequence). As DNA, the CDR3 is TGTGCCAGCAGCTTGTACGGGGGGACGAATGAGCAGTTCTTC. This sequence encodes CASSLYGGTNEQFF.

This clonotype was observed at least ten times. Written as DNA, the CDR3 is TGCAGCGTTGAAGATACCGGGACAAACTACGAGCAGTACTTC. This sequence encodes CSVEDTGTNYEQYF. The chain recombines TRBV29-1 with TRBJ2-7; tentatively, D is TRBD1 (6 bases). This CDR3 is built from 14 residues. CDR1 is SQVTM and CDR2 is ANQGSEA in the germline V gene. The ends were cut back, 0 bases at V and 3 bases at J, with 12 bases in the middle.

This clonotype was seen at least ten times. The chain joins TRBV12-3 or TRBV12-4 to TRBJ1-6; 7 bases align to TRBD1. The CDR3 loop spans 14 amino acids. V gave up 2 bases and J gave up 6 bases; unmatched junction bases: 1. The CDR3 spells CASSLQGGNSPLHF. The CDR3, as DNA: TGTGCCAGCAGTTTACAGGGGGGTAATTCACCCCTCCACTTT.

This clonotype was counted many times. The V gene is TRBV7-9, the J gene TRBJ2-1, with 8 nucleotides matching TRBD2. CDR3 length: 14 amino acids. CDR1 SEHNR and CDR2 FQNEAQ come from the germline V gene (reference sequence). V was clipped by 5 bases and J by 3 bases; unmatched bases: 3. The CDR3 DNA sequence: TGTGCCAGCAGCCTCGGGGGGGACTACAATGAGCAGTTCTTC. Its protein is CASSLGGDYNEQFF.

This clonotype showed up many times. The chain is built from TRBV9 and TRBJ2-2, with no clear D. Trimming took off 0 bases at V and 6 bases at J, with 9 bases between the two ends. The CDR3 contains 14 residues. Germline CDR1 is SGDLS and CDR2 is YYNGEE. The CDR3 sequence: CASSVGVGAGELFF. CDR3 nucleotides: TGTGCCAGCAGCGTAGGGGTGGGTGCCGGGGAGCTGTTTTTT.

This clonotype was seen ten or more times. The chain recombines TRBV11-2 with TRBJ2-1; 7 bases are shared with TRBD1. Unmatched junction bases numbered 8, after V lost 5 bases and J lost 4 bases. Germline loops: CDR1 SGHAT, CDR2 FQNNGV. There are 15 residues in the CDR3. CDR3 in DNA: TGTGCCAGCAGCCCCCTCCGGGGACAGTACAATGAGCAGTTCTTC. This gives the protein CASSPLRGQYNEQFF.

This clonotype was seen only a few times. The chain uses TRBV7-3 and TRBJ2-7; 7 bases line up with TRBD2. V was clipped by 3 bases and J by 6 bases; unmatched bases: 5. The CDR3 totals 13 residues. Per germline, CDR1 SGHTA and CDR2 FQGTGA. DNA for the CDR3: TGTGCCAGCAGCTTTTTCAGGGAGGGCGAGCAGTACTTC. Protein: CASSFFREGEQYF. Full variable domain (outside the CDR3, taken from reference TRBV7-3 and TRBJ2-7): GAGVSQTPSNKVTEKGKYVELRCDPISGHTALYWYRQSLGQGPEFLIYFQGTGAADDSGLPNDRFFAVRPEGSVSTLKIQRTERGDSAVYLCASSFFREGEQYFGPGTRLTVT.

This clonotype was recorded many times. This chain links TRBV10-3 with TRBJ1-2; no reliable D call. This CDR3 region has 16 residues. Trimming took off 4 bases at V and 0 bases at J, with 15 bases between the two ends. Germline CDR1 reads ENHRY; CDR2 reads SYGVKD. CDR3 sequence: CAISARHSQTNYGYTF. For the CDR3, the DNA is TGTGCCATCAGTGCCCGCCACAGCCAGACTAACTATGGCTACACCTTC.

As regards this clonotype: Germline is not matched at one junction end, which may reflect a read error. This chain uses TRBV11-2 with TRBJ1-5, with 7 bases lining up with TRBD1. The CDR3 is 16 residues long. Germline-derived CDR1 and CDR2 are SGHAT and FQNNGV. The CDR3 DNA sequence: TGTGTCAGCAGCGCAGACAGGGATGCGGGCAATCAGCCCCAGCATTTT. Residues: CVSSADRDAGNQPQHF.

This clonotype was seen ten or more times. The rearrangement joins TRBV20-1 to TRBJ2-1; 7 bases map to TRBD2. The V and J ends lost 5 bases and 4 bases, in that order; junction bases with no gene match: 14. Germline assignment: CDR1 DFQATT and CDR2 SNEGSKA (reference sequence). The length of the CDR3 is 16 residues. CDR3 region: CSASPPGSGAYNEQFF. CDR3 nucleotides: TGCAGTGCTTCCCCGCCGGGGAGCGGGGCTTACAATGAGCAGTTCTTC.

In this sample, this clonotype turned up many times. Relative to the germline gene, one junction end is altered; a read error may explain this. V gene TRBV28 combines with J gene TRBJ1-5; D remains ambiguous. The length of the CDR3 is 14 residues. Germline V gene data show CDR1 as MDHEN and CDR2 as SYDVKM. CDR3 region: CASRTLLGNSPQNF. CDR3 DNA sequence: TGTGCCAGCAGAACCCTCTTGGGGAACTCCCCCCAGAATTTT. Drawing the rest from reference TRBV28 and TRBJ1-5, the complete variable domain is DVKVTQSSRYLVKRTGEKVFLECVQDMDHENMFWYRQDPGLGLRLIYFSYDVKMKEKGDIPEGYSVSREKKERFSLILESASTNQTSMYLCASRTLLGNSPQNFGDGTRLSIL.

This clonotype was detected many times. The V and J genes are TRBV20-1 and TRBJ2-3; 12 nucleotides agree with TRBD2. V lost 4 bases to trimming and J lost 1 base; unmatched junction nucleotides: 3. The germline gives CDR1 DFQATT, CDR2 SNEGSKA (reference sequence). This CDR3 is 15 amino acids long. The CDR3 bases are TGCAGTGCTACCAGGACTAGCGGGGGCACAGATACGCAGTATTTT. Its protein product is CSATRTSGGTDTQYF.

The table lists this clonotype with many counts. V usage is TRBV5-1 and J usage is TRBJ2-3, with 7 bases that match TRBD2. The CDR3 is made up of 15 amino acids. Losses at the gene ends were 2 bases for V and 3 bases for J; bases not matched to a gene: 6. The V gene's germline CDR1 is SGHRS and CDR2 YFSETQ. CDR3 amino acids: CASSFPGGGTDTQYF. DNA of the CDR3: TGCGCCAGCAGCTTCCCGGGCGGGGGAACAGATACGCAGTATTTT.